The present TCR beta chain was sequenced within a study of cytomegalovirus exposure and HLA in healthy donors. About this clone: What it recognizes is unknown.

The PCR made use of 60 Vbeta and 13 Jbeta primers. Assay: immunoSEQ multiplex PCR; the TCRdb copy retains only in-frame clones and omits some. The sample yields almost 45,000 clones, of which the top ten take up approximately 8.8%. This CDR3 region has 14 residues. Trimming left V 8 bases short and J 0 bases short, with 15 bases between. Germline CDR1 SQVTM, CDR2 ANQGSEA. Overall study findings and caveats: The study dropped some indistinguishable V segments, TRBV6-2 and TRBV6-3 among them. Most TCR beta V segments were productive about 90% or about 30% of the time in an earlier analysis.

This chain joins TRBV29-1 and TRBJ2-3; D gene uncertain. The clonotype was recovered from a male donor in good health and CMV-seronegative. The source material was PBMCs. In DNA, the CDR3 is TGCAGCACCCAAACGGCGGTTAGCACAGATACGCAGTATTTT. Translating it yields CSTQTAVSTDTQYF.